A single sample is the source of the 14 T cell receptor beta chains below, sequenced in a study of identical twins. TCRdb reprocessed the 5' RACE reads with MiXCR, giving one entry per CDR3 protein. In the table there are approximately 630,000 distinct CDR3 sequences, 7.1% of which are singletons. The same sample was also studied in work on yellow fever vaccine responses in identical twins.

Sequencing used PBMCs. Receptor source: a woman between 18 and 29 years old in good health.

The chain employs TRBV29-1 and TRBJ2-1; possibly TRBD2 for D (6 bases). V gave up 6 bases and J gave up 6 bases, with 27 bases separating them. Germline assignment: CDR1 SQVTM and CDR2 ANQGSEA. The CDR3 consists of 17 residues. This CDR3 is CSVGRGPGRSTFNEQFF. In DNA, the CDR3 is TGCAGCGTGGGGCGGGGACCGGGACGATCAACGTTCAATGAGCAGTTCTTC.

CDR3 amino acids: CASSPTGGGPYEQYF. Written as DNA, the CDR3 is TGTGCCAGCAGCCCCACAGGGGGCGGACCCTACGAGCAGTACTTC. The chain recombines TRBV2 with TRBJ2-7; 9 bases map to TRBD1. Germline assignment: CDR1 SNHLY and CDR2 FYNNEI. The CDR3 extends over 15 amino acids. Unmatched junction bases numbered 8, after V lost 6 bases and J lost 2 bases.

This clonotype was observed at least ten times. This sequence joins TRBV5-1 and TRBJ2-3; 9 nucleotides match TRBD2. Germline V gene sequence: CDR1 SGHRS, CDR2 YFSETQ. The CDR3 is 15 residues long. V shed 7 bases and J 2 bases; nucleotides not matched to a gene: 8. The CDR3 sequence: CASWTGLANTDTQYF. The CDR3 coding sequence is TGCGCCAGCTGGACAGGACTAGCGAACACAGATACGCAGTATTTT.

The rearrangement links TRBV16 to TRBJ1-5, with D perhaps matching TRBD1 (6 bases). The CDR3 runs to 13 residues. The ends were cut back, 7 bases at V and 3 bases at J, with 10 bases in the middle. Germline V lookup: CDR1 KGHSY, CDR2 FQNENV. The CDR3 region is CASITGPNQPQHF. Here the CDR3 DNA reads TGTGCCAGCATTACAGGGCCCAATCAGCCCCAGCATTTT.

This clonotype was counted only a few times. The chain recombines TRBV3-1 with TRBJ2-1, with TRBD2 as a possible D gene (6 bases). Germline-derived CDR1 and CDR2 are LGHDT and YNNKEL (reference sequence). This CDR3 has 15 residues. The ends were cut back, 4 bases at V and 6 bases at J, with 16 bases in the middle. In nucleotides, the CDR3 is TGTGCCAGCAGCCCCCGGACTACCCTCGGCAATGAGCAGTTCTTC. Protein: CASSPRTTLGNEQFF.

The chain links TRBV10-3 to TRBJ2-1, with TRBD2 matching over 10 bases. CDR1 ENHRY and CDR2 SYGVKD come from the germline V gene. This CDR3 is 12 amino acids long. The trim removed 5 bases at V and 11 bases at J, leaving 3 bases unmatched. The CDR3, as DNA: TGTGCCATCAGTCTAGCGGGAGAGCAGCAGTTCTTC. It is translated as CAISLAGEQQFF.

The rearrangement links TRBV12-3 or TRBV12-4 to TRBJ2-2; no firm D call. V shed 6 bases and J shed 0 bases, with 8 bases lying between them. This CDR3 contains 14 residues. For the CDR3, the DNA is TGTGCCAGCAGCCACCCGCCGAACACCGGGGAGCTGTTTTTT. It specifies CASSHPPNTGELFF.

The rearrangement joins TRBV6-5 to TRBJ1-6, with D hard to call. The CDR3 is 14 amino acids. With 2 bases removed from V and 5 bases from J, the gap between germline ends came to 7 bases. Germline V gene sequence: CDR1 MNHEY, CDR2 SVGAGI. CDR3 protein: CASSYRQHNSPLHF. The CDR3 DNA is TGTGCCAGCAGTTACCGACAACATAATTCACCCCTCCACTTT.

This clonotype appeared a few times. The V gene is TRBV3-1, the J gene TRBJ1-6; D ambiguous. V lost 5 bases and J 9 bases, leaving 17 bases between the germline ends. In germline, CDR1 is LGHDT, CDR2 YNNKEL (reference sequence). The CDR3 covers 15 residues. CDR3 protein: CASSSKGTVSSPLHF. CDR3 sequence (DNA): TGTGCCAGCAGCTCCAAGGGCACAGTCTCTTCACCCCTCCACTTT. Together with reference TRBV3-1 and TRBJ1-6, the CDR3 gives the full variable domain: DTAVSQTPKYLVTQMGNDKSIKCEQNLGHDTMYWYKQDSKKFLKIMFSYNNKELIINETVPNRFSPKSPDKAHLNLHINSLELGDSAVYFCASSSKGTVSSPLHFGNGTRLTVT.

Worth noting for this clonotype: A read error may explain this, as a much larger clone is one base away. The chain is built from TRBV10-3 and TRBJ2-1, with a tentative D call TRBD1 (5 bases). The CDR3 runs 14 residues. V lost 3 bases to trimming and J lost 1 base, with 7 bases between them. Germline V CDR1 and CDR2: ENHRY, SYGVKD. As DNA, the CDR3 is TGTGCCATCAGTGATCCAGGGTCCTACAATGAGCAGTTCTTC. This translates into CAISDPGSYNEQFF.

The rearrangement links TRBV2 to TRBJ1-1, with a weak D call TRBD1 (5 bases). CDR3 length equals 13 residues. V was shortened by 4 bases and J by 1 base, with 7 bases between the two germline ends. CDR1 and CDR2 from the germline V gene are SNHLY and FYNNEI. CDR3 sequence (DNA): TGTGCCAGCAGTGGACAGCCGAACACTGAAGCTTTCTTT. This gives the protein CASSGQPNTEAFF.

The chain combines TRBV11-2 with TRBJ2-1, with 7 nucleotides matching TRBD2. From germline, CDR1 is SGHAT and CDR2 FQNNGV. CDR3 length: 21 amino acids. Trimming at V came to 5 bases and at J to 0 bases, leaving 22 bases not matched to a gene. The CDR3 spells CASSPTPTQLLAESSYNEQFF. For the CDR3, the DNA is TGTGCCAGCAGCCCAACCCCCACTCAACTTCTAGCGGAAAGCTCCTACAATGAGCAGTTCTTC.

This clonotype was detected only a few times. The chain uses TRBV7-3 and TRBJ2-7; 7 bases are shared with TRBD1. The length of the CDR3 is 13 residues. From germline, CDR1 is SGHTA and CDR2 FQGTGA. V gave up 5 bases and J gave up 4 bases; unmatched junction bases: 5. CDR3 region: CASSVDRLYEQYF. The CDR3 DNA reads as TGTGCCAGCAGCGTGGACAGGTTGTACGAGCAGTACTTC.

This clonotype was observed a few times. The J gene is TRBJ2-5, the V gene TRBV12-3 or TRBV12-4; 7 bases align to TRBD2. CDR3 length equals 15 residues. V dropped 4 bases and J dropped 1; count of bases not matched to a gene: 6. In nucleotides, the CDR3 is TGTGCCAGCAGTTGGACGGGGGGTGGCCAAGAGACCCAGTACTTC. It is translated as CASSWTGGGQETQYF.